This T cell receptor (beta chain) was obtained from a study of glioma-infiltrating T cells. Notes on the study in general: Tissue-blood divergence was below expectation in non-neoplastic patients, above in gliomas.

This clonotype was seen ten or more times. What it binds is not known. The CDR3 is 20 residues long. Per the germline V gene, CDR1 is MNHEY and CDR2 is SVGEGT. V dropped 2 bases and J dropped 1; count of bases not matched to a gene: 17. Amplification of TCR alpha and beta CDR3 regions from RNA used iRepertoire nested multiplex PCR. Input was 100-400 ng of tissue mRNA or PBMC total RNA. TCRdb re-analysed the multiplex PCR reads in MiXCR, keeping a single row per CDR3 protein. In the table there are 170,000 or so distinct CDR3 sequences, over 40% of which are singletons. Sequences were obtained from glioma tissue, nonneoplastic brain tissue, or PBMCs (not recorded which). The receptor's source is a human donor with low-grade glioma or glioblastoma, undergoing nonglioma brain surgery, or in good health (not recorded which). The V gene is TRBV6-2 or TRBV6-3, the J gene TRBJ1-5; 7 positions agree with TRBD1. The CDR3 nucleotides are TGTGCCAGCAGTTACCCGATGAAAACAGGGGCTGTGGCAAGCAATCAGCCCCAGCATTTT. Amino acid sequence: CASSYPMKTGAVASNQPQHF.